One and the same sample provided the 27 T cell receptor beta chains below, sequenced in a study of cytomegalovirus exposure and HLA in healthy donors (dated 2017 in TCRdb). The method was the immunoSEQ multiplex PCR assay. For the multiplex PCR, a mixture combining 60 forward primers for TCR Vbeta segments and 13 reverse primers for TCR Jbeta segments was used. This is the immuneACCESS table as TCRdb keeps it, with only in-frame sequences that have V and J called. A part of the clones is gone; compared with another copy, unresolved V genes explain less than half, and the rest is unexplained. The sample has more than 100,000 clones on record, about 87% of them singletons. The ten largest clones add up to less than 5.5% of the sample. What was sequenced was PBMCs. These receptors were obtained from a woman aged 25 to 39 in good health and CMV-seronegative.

For the CDR3, the DNA is TGTGCCAGCAGCTTAAGGACATCCGGCTACACCTTC. Translation gives CASSLRTSGYTF. This sequence joins TRBV7-9 and TRBJ1-2; possibly TRBD1 for D (5 bases). This CDR3 has 12 amino acids. CDR1 and CDR2 (germline): SEHNR, FQNEAQ (reference sequence). V lost 2 bases to trimming and J lost 8 bases, with 9 bases between them. Full variable domain (remainder filled in from reference TRBV7-9 and TRBJ1-2): DTGVSQNPRHKITKRGQNVTFRCDPISEHNRLYWYRQTLGQGPEFLTYFQNEAQLEKSRLLSDRFSAERPKGSFSTLEIQRTEQGDSAMYLCASSLRTSGYTFGSGTRLTVV.

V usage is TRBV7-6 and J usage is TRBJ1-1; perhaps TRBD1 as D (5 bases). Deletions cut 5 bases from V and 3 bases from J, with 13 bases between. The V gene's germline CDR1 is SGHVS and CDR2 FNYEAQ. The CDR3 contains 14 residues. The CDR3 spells CASSKDIGYTEAFF. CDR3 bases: TGTGCCAGCAGCAAGGACATCGGGTACACTGAAGCTTTCTTT.

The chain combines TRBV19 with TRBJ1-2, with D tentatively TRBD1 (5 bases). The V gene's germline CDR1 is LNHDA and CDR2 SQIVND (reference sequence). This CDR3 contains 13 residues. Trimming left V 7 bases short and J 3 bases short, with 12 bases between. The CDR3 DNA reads TGTGCCAGTAAAGTCGGGGGAGACTATGGCTACACCTTC. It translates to CASKVGGDYGYTF. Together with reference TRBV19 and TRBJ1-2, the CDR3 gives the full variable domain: DGGITQSPKYLFRKEGQNVTLSCEQNLNHDAMYWYRQDPGQGLRLIYYSQIVNDFQKGDIAEGYSVSREKKESFPLTVTSAQKNPTAFYLCASKVGGDYGYTFGSGTRLTVV.

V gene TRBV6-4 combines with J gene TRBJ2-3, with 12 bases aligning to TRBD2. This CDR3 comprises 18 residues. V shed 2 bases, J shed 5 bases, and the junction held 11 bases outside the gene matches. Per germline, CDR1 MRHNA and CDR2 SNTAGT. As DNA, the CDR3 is TGTGCCAGCAGTGACCGACTGAGACTAGCGGGAGAAGAAGATACGCAGTATTTT. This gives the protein CASSDRLRLAGEEDTQYF.

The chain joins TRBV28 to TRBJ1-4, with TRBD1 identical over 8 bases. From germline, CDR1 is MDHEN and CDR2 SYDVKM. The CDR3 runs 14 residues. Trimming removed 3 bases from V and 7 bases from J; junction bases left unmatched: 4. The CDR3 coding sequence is TGTGCCAGCAGTTTTGGAGACAGGGGTGAAAAACTGTTTTTT. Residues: CASSFGDRGEKLFF.

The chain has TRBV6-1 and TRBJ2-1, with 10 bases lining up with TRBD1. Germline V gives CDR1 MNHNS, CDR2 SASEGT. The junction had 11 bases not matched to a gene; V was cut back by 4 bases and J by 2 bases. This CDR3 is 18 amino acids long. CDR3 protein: CASSVTLPGQGTYNEQFF. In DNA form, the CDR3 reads TGTGCCAGCAGTGTCACATTACCGGGACAGGGGACCTACAATGAGCAGTTCTTC.

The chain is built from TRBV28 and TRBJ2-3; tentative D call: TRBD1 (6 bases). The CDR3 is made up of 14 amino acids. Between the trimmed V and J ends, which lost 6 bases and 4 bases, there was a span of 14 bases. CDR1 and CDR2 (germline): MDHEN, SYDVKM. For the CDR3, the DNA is TGTGCCAGCAGCCGTAGGACAGAGTCAGATACGCAGTATTTT. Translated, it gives CASSRRTESDTQYF.

The CDR3, as DNA: TGTGCCAGCAGCTTCCGGTTAGATACGCAGTATTTT. Translating gives CASSFRLDTQYF. This chain uses TRBV5-5 with TRBJ2-3; D remains unclear. V dropped 2 bases and J dropped 5 bases, with 6 bases sitting between them. Germline V gene data show CDR1 as SGHKS and CDR2 as YYEKEE (reference sequence). CDR3 length: 12 amino acids. Filled out from reference TRBV5-5 and TRBJ2-3, the complete variable domain reads DAGVTQSPTHLIKTRGQQVTLRCSPISGHKSVSWYQQVLGQGPQFIFQYYEKEERGRGNFPDRFSARQFPNYSSELNVNALLLGDSALYLCASSFRLDTQYFGPGTRLTVL.

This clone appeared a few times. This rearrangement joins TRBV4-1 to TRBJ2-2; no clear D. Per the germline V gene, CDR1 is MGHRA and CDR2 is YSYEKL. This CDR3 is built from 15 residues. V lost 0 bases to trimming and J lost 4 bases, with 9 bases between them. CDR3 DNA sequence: TGCGCCAGCAGCCAAGAAATCAGGTTCACCGGGGAGCTGTTTTTT. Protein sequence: CASSQEIRFTGELFF.

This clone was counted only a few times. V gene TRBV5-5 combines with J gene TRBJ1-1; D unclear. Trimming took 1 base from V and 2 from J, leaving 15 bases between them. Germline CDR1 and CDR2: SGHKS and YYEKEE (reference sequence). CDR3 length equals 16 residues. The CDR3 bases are TGTGCCAGCAGCTTGCAACTGGATTGGAGAAACACTGAAGCTTTCTTT. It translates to CASSLQLDWRNTEAFF.

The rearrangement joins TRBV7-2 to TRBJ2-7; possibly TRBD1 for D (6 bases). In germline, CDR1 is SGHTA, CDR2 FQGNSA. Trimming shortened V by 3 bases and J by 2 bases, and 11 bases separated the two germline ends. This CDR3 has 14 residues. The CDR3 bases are TGTGCCAGCAGCTTTGGAACAGGGACCTACGAGCAGTACTTC. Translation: CASSFGTGTYEQYF. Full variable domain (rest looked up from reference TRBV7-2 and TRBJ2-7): GAGVSQSPSNKVTEKGKDVELRCDPISGHTALYWYRQSLGQGLEFLIYFQGNSAPDKSGLPSDRFSAERTGGSVSTLTIQRTQQEDSAVYLCASSFGTGTYEQYFGPGTRLTVT.

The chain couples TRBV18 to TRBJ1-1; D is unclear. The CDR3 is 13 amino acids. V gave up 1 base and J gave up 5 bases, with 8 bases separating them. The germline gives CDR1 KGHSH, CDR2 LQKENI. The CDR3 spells CASSPRVETEAFF. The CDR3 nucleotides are TGTGCCAGCTCACCACGAGTAGAGACTGAAGCTTTCTTT.

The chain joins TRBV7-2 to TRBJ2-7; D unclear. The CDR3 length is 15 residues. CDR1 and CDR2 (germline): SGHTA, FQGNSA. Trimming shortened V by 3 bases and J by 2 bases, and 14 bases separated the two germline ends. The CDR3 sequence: CASSFNTGGAYEQYF. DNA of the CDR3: TGTGCCAGCAGCTTTAACACCGGTGGAGCCTACGAGCAGTACTTC.

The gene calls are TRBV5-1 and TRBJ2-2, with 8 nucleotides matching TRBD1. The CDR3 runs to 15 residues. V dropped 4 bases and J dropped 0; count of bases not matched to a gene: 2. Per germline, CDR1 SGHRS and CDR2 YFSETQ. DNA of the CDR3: TGCGCCAGCAGCCAGGGGGCAACGAACACCGGGGAGCTGTTTTTT. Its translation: CASSQGATNTGELFF.

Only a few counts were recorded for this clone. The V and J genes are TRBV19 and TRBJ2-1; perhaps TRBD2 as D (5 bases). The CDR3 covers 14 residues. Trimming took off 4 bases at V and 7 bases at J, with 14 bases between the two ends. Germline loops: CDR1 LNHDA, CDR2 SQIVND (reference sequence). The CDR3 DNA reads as TGTGCCAGTAGTAATGGCGGGCTTCCTAATGAGCAGTTCTTC. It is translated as CASSNGGLPNEQFF.

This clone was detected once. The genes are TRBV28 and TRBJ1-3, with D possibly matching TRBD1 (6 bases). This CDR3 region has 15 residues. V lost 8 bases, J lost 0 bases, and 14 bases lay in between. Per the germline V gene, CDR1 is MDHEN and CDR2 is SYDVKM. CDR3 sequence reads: CASPVDRTSGNTIYF. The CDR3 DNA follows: TGTGCCAGCCCCGTAGACAGGACCTCTGGAAACACCATATATTTT.

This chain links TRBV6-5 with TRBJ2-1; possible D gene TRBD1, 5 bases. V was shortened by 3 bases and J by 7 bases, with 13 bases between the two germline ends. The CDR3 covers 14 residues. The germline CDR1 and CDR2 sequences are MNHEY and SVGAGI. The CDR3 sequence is CASSYGAGINEQFF. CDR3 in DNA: TGTGCCAGCAGTTATGGGGCAGGGATAAATGAGCAGTTCTTC.

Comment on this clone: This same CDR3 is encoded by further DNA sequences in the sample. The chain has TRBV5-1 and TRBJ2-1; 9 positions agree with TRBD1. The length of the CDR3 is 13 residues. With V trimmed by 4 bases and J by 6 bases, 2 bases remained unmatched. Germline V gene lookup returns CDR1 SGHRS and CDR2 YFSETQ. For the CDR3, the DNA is TGCGCCAGCAGCCCGGGACAGGGCAATGAGCAGTTCTTC. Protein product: CASSPGQGNEQFF. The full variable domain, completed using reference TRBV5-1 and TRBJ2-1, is KAGVTQTPRYLIKTRGQQVTLSCSPISGHRSVSWYQQTPGQGLQFLFEYFSETQRNKGNFPGRFSGRQFSNSRSEMNVSTLELGDSALYLCASSPGQGNEQFFGPGTRLTVL.

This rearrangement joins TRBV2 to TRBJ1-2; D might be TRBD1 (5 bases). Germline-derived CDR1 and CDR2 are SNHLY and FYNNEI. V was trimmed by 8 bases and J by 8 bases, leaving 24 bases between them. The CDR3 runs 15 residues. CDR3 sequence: CASEPHGVGVRGYTF. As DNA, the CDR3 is TGTGCCAGCGAGCCCCATGGGGTAGGGGTAAGGGGCTACACCTTC.

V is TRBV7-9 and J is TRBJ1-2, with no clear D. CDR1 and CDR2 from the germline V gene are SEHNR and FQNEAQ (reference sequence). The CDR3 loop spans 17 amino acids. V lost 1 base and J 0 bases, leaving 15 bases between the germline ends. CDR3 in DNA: TGTGCCAGCAGCTTAGGCTTTGGTGGCGGATCTAACTATGGCTACACCTTC. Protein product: CASSLGFGGGSNYGYTF. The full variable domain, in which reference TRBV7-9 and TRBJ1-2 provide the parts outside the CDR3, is DTGVSQNPRHKITKRGQNVTFRCDPISEHNRLYWYRQTLGQGPEFLTYFQNEAQLEKSRLLSDRFSAERPKGSFSTLEIQRTEQGDSAMYLCASSLGFGGGSNYGYTFGSGTRLTVV.

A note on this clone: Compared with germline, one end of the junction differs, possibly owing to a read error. In nucleotides, the CDR3 is TGTTCCAGCAGCTGGGACAGGGGGGGCTACACCTTC. This translates into CSSSWDRGGYTF. The chain recombines TRBV7-9 with TRBJ1-2; 11 bases match TRBD1. The CDR3 consists of 12 residues. Per the germline V gene, CDR1 is SEHNR and CDR2 is FQNEAQ (reference sequence).

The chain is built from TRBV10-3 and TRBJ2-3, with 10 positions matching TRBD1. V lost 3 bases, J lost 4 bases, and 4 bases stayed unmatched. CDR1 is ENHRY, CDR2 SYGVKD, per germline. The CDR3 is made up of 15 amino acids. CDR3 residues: CAISDSGTGADTQYF. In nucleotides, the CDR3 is TGTGCCATCAGTGATAGCGGGACAGGGGCAGATACGCAGTATTTT.

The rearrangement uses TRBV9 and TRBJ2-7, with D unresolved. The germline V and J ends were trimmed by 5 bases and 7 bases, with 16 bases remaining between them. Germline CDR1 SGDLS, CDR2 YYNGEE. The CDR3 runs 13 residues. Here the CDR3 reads CASSPQAIGEQYF. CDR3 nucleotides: TGTGCCAGCAGTCCACAAGCGATCGGGGAGCAGTACTTC.

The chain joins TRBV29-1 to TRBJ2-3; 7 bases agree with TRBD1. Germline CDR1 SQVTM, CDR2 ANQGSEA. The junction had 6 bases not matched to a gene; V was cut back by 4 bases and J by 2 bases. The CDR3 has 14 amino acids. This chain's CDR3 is CSVGRQGPTDTQYF. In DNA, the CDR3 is TGCAGCGTTGGTCGACAGGGCCCCACAGATACGCAGTATTTT.

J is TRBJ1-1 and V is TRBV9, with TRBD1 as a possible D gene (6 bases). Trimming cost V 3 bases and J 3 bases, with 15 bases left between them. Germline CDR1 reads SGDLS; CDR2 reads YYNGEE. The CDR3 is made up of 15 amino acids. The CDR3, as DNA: TGTGCCAGCAGCGAGATTATTGGGACATACACTGAAGCTTTCTTT. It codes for CASSEIIGTYTEAFF.

CDR3 protein: CASSVQGARSTEAFF. CDR3 nucleotide sequence: TGTGCCAGTAGTGTCCAGGGGGCGCGGAGCACTGAAGCTTTCTTT. The chain recombines TRBV19 with TRBJ1-1; 8 bases fit TRBD1. CDR1 LNHDA and CDR2 SQIVND come from the germline V gene (reference sequence). The ends lost 5 bases at V and 4 bases at J; junction bases unmatched: 9. CDR3 size: 15 residues.

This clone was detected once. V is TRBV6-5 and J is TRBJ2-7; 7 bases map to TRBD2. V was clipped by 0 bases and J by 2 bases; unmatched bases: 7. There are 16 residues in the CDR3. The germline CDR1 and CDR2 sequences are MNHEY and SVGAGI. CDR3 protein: CASSYSRSGATYEQYF. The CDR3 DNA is TGTGCCAGCAGTTACTCTCGAAGCGGGGCCACCTACGAGCAGTACTTC.